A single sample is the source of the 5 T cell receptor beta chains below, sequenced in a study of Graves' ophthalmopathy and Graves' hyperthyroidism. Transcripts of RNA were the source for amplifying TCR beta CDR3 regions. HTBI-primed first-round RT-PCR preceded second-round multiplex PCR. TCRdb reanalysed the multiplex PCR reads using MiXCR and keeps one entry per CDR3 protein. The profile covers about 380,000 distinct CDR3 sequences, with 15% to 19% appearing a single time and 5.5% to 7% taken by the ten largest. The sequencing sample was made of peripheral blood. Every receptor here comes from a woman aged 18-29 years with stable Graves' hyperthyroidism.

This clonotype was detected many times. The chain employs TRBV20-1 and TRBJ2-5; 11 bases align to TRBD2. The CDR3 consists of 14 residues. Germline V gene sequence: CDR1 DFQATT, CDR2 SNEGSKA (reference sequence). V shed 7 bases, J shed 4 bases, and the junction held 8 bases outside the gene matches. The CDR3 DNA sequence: TGCAGTGTCAATACCGGGACTAGCGGAGAGACCCAGTACTTC. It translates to CSVNTGTSGETQYF.

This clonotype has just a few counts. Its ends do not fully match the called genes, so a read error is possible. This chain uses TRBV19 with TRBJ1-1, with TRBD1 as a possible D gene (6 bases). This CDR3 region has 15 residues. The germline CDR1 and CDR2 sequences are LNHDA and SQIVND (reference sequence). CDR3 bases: TGTGCCAGCAGTATAGTCGGGACAAATCATGCTGAAGCTTTCTTT. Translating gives CASSIVGTNHAEAFF.

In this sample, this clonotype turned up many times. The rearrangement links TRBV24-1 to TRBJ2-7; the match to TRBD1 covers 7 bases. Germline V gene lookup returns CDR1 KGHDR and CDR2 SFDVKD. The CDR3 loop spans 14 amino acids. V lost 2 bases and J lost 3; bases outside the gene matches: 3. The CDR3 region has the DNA TGTGCCACCAGTGATTCAGACAGGGACTACGAGCAGTACTTC. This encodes CATSDSDRDYEQYF.

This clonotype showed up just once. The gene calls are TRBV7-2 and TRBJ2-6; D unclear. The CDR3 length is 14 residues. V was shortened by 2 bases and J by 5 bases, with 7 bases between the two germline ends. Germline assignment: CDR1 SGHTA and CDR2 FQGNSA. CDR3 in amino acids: CASSLQGRANVLTF. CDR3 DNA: TGTGCCAGCAGCTTACAAGGGCGGGCCAACGTCCTGACTTTC.

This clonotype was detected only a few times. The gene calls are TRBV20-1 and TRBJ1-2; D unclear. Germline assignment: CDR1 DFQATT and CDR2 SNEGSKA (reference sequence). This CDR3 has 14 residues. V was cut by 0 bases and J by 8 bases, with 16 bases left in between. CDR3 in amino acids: CSARDLKGTSGYTF. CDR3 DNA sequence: TGCAGTGCTAGAGATCTGAAGGGAACGAGCGGCTACACCTTC.